This TCR beta chain was captured by sequencing in a study of T-cell memory formation after mild COVID-19. Study-level information: TCR clusters were largely donor specific.

This clonotype was seen only a few times. Its matching antigen is unknown. Trimming left V 4 bases short and J 5 bases short, with 14 bases between. The CDR3 sequence is 14 residues long. Germline CDR1 is LGHNA and CDR2 is YNFKEQ. General study findings and limits: Pre-infection memory held some responding clones, suggesting pre-existing cross-reactive T cells responded.

MiXCR, applied by TCRdb to the 5' RACE reads, yields one record per CDR3 protein. The repertoire includes about 100,000 distinct CDR3 sequences, 15% to 20% of them detected once, and approximately 5.5% sits in the top ten. The chain employs TRBV4-2 and TRBJ1-1; D possibly corresponds to TRBD1 (6 bases). This receptor was obtained from a man younger than 35 who had mild COVID-19 (a few samples of this study predate the infection). Cell type and time point are not known. Sequencing input: PBMCs or a T cell subset sorted from them (not recorded which). CDR3 amino acids: CASSRAGEVTEAFF. Written as DNA, the CDR3 is TGTGCCAGCAGCCGGGCAGGGGAGGTTACTGAAGCTTTCTTT.